This record concerns one TCR beta chain sequence. What it recognizes is unknown. This sample was taken from a study of cytomegalovirus exposure and HLA in healthy donors. Study results and limitations: Common viral pathogens (according to a later analysis) appeared linked to several of the most significant clusters. DRB1 had the most TCR associations and HLA-C the fewest, a later analysis found, with rates varying by HLA locus.

In the PCR, 60 Vbeta and 13 Jbeta primers were used. Sequencing was performed with immunoSEQ multiplex PCR; in TCRdb, only in-frame clones are kept and a portion is missing. There are 70,000 to 90,000 clones in the sample; more than 50% occur only once, and roughly 15% lies in the top ten. CDR1 and CDR2 from the germline V gene are LGHNA and YNFKEQ. The junction had 8 bases not matched to a gene; V was cut back by 1 base and J by 6 bases. The CDR3 runs to 17 residues. Sequencing used PBMCs. This chain links TRBV4-2 with TRBJ2-2, with 10 bases identical to TRBD1. The TCR comes from a woman aged 40 to 50 in good health and CMV-seropositive. The CDR3, as DNA: TGTGCCAGCAGCCAAGGTGGTGGGACAGGGGATCCCGGGGAGCTGTTTTTT. This encodes CASSQGGGTGDPGELFF.